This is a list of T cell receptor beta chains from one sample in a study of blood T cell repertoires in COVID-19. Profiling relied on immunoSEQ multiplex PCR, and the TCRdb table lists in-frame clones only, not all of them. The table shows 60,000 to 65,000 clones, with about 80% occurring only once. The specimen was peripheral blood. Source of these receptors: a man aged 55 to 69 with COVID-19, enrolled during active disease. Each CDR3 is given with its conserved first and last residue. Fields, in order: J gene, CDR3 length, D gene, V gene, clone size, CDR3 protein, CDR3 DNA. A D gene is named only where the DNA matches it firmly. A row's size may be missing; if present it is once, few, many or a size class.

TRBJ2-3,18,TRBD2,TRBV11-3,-,CASSPWTSGRAEEDTQYF,TGTGCCAGCAGCCCATGGACTAGCGGGAGGGCCGAAGAAGATACGCAGTATTTT
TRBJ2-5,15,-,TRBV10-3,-,CAIRRGTEGQETQYF,TGTGCCATCAGGCGCGGGACAGAGGGCCAAGAGACCCAGTACTTC
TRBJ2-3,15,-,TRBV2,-,CASSVAERGSDTQYF,TGTGCCAGCAGTGTGGCGGAGAGGGGGTCAGATACGCAGTATTTT
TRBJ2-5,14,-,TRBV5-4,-,CASSLGQGWETQYF,TGTGCCAGCAGCTTGGGCCAGGGCTGGGAGACCCAGTACTTC
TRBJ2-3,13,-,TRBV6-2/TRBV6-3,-,CASSSLTGDTQYF,TGTGCCAGCAGTTCGCTGACAGGAGATACGCAGTATTTT
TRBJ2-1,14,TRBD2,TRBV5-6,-,CASSFREGIGEQFF,TGTGCCAGCAGCTTTCGGGAGGGGATTGGTGAGCAGTTCTTC
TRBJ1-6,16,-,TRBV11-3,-,CASSFTTGAYNSPLHF,TGTGCCAGCAGCTTCACAACGGGGGCCTATAATTCACCCCTCCACTTT
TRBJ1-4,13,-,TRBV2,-,CASTREANEKLFF,TGTGCCAGCACGAGGGAGGCTAATGAAAAACTGTTTTTT
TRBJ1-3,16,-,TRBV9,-,CASSSPRGAGGNTIYF,TGTGCCAGCAGCTCCCCACGGGGGGCTGGTGGAAACACCATATATTTT
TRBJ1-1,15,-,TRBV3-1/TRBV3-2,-,CASSLDRTMNTEAFF,TGTGCCAGCAGCCTTGACAGGACCATGAACACTGAAGCTTTCTTT
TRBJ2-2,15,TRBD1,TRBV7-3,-,CASSLGTGLPGELFF,TGTGCCAGCAGCTTGGGGACAGGGTTACCCGGGGAGCTGTTTTTT
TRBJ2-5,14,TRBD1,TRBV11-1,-,CASSFPGQEETQYF,TGTGCCAGCAGCTTCCCTGGACAGGAAGAGACCCAGTACTTC
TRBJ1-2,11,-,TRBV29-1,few,CSVGAGRGYTF,TGCAGCGTGGGCGCAGGGCGCGGCTACACCTTC
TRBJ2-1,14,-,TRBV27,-,CASSLYSSYNEQFF,TGTGCCAGCAGTCTCTACAGCTCCTACAATGAGCAGTTCTTC
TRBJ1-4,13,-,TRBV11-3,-,CASSLTTNEKLFF,TGTGCCAGCAGCCTAACAACTAATGAAAAACTGTTTTTT
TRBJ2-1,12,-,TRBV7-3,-,CASSSQAGEQFF,TGTGCCAGCAGCTCTCAAGCGGGTGAGCAGTTCTTC
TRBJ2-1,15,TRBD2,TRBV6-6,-,CASSSAGVAYNEQFF,TGTGCCAGCAGCTCAGCGGGGGTCGCCTACAATGAGCAGTTCTTC
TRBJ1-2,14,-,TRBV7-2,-,CASSLSGQSYGYTF,TGTGCCAGCAGCTTAAGCGGACAGTCCTATGGCTACACCTTC
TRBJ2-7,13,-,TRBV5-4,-,CASSRPDYYEQYF,TGTGCCAGCAGCAGACCGGACTACTACGAGCAGTACTTC
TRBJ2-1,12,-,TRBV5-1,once,CASGGTANEQFF,TGCGCCAGCGGGGGGACAGCTAATGAGCAGTTCTTC
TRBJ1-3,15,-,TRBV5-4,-,CASSLEAGTGNTIYF,TGTGCCAGCAGCTTGGAGGCAGGGACTGGAAACACCATATATTTT